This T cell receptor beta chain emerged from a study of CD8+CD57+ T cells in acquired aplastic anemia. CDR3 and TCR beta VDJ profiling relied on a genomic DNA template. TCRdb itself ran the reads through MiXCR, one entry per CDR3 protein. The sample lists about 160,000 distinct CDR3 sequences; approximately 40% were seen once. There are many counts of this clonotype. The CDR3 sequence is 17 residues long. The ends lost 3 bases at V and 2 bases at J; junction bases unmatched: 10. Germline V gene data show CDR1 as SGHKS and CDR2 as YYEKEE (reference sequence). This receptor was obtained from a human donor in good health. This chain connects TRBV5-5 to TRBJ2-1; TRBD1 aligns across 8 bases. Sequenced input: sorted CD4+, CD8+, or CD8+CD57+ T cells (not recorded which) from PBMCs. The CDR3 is CASSSPATGGTYNEQFF. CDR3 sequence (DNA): TGTGCCAGCAGCTCGCCCGCTACAGGGGGAACCTACAATGAGCAGTTCTTC.